This T cell receptor beta chain stems from a study of CD8+CD57+ T cells in acquired aplastic anemia. Study-wide background: Sorted CD4+ and CD8+ cells yielded DNA averaging approximately 3 ug.

Overall study results and limits: Twenty-nine shared CD8+ CDR3s appeared highly expressed within patients' immunodominant clones. Any difference that existed in CD8+ Simpson's diversity between patients and controls was not significant.

CDR3 and TCR beta VDJ profiling relied on genomic DNA as the template. TCRdb passed the reads through MiXCR, listing each CDR3 protein once. The table records 400,000 to 600,000 distinct CDR3 sequences, roughly a third of them present only once. This clonotype was seen repeatedly, ten times or more. Its antigen is unknown. It was patients with CD8+CD57+ cell expansion by flow cytometry who were chosen for sequencing. The sequence was obtained from a human donor with aplastic anemia. The specimen sequenced was sorted CD4+, CD8+, or CD8+CD57+ T cells (not recorded which) from PBMCs.

The CDR3 nucleotides are TGTGCCACCGAACGTCCGGACAGCGCCCGTGATGGCTACACCTTC. Protein product: CATERPDSARDGYTF. The chain is built from TRBV15 and TRBJ1-2, with TRBD1 as a possible D gene (6 bases). CDR1 LNHNV and CDR2 YYDKDF come from the germline V gene (reference sequence). V lost 8 bases, J lost 6 bases, and 22 bases lay in between. CDR3 length: 15 amino acids.